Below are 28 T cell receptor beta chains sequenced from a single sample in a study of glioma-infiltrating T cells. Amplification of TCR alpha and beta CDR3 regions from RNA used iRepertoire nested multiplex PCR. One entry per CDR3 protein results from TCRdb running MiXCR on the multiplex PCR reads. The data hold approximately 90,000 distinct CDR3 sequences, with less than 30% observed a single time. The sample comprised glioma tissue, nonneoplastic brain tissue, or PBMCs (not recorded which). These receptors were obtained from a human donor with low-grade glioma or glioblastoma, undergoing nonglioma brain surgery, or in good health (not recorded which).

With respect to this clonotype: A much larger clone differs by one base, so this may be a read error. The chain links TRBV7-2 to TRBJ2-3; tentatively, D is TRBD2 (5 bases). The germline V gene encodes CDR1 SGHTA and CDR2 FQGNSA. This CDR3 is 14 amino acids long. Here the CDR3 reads CASSLDPSTDTEYF. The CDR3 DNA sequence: TGTGCCAGCAGCTTAGATCCTAGCACAGATACGGAGTATTTT.

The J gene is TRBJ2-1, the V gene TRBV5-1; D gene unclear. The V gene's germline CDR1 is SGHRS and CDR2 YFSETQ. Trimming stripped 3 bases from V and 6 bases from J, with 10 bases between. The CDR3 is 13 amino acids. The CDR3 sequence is CASSSDDPNEQFF. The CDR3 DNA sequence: TGCGCCAGCAGCTCGGACGACCCCAATGAGCAGTTCTTC.

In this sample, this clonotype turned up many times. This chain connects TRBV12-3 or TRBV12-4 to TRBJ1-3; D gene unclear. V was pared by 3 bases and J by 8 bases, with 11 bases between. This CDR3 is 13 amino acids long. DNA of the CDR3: TGTGCCAGCAGTTTTGACCCAAACTACACCATATATTTT. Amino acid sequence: CASSFDPNYTIYF.

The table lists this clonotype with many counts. CDR3 coding DNA: TGTGCCAGTAGTATAGGTGACGGAAACTATGGCTACACCTTC. This encodes CASSIGDGNYGYTF. The chain uses TRBV19 and TRBJ1-2; no firm D call. CDR1 and CDR2 from the germline V gene are LNHDA and SQIVND (reference sequence). CDR3 size: 14 residues. V was cut by 1 base and J by 2 bases, with 8 bases left in between. Complete variable domain (other parts from reference TRBV19 and TRBJ1-2): DGGITQSPKYLFRKEGQNVTLSCEQNLNHDAMYWYRQDPGQGLRLIYYSQIVNDFQKGDIAEGYSVSREKKESFPLTVTSAQKNPTAFYLCASSIGDGNYGYTFGSGTRLTVV.

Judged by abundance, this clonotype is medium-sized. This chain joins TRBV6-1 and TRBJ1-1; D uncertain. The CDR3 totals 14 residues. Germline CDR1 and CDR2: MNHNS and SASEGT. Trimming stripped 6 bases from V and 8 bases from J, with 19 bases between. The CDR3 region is CASSKMVSRVEAFF. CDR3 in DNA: TGTGCCAGCAGCAAGATGGTCTCCCGGGTCGAAGCTTTCTTT.

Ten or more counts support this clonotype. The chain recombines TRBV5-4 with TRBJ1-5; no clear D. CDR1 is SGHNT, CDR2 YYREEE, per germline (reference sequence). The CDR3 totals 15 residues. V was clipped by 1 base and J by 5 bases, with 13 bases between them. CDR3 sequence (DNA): TGTGCCAGCAGCTTGTTCGGCAGGACTGATCAGCCCCAGCATTTT. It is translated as CASSLFGRTDQPQHF.

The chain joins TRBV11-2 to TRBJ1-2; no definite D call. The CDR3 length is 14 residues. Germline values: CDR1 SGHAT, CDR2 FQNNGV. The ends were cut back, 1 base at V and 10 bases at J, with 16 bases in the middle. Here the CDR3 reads CASSLVSGSSYYTF. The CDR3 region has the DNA TGTGCCAGCAGCTTAGTTTCGGGATCGTCGTACTACACCTTC.

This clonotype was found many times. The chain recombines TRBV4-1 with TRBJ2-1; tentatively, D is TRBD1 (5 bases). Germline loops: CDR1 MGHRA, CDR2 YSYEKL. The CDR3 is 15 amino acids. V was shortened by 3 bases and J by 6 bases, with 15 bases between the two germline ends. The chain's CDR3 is CASSHPHSRGNEQFF. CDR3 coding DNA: TGCGCCAGCAGCCACCCCCACAGTAGGGGCAATGAGCAGTTCTTC.

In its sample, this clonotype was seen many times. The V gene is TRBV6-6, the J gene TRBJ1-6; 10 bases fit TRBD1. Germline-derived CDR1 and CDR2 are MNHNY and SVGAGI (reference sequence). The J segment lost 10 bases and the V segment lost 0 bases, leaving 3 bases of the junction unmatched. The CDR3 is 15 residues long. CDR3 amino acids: CASSYSTGGGSPLHF. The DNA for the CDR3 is TGTGCCAGCAGTTACTCGACAGGGGGCGGATCACCCCTCCACTTT.

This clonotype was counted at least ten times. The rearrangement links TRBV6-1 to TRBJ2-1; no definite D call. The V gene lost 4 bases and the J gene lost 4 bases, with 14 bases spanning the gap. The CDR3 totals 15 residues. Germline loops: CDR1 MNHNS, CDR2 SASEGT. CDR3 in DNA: TGTGCCAGCAGTGTTGTAGTTCGGGCTTACAATGAGCAGTTCTTC. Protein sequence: CASSVVVRAYNEQFF.

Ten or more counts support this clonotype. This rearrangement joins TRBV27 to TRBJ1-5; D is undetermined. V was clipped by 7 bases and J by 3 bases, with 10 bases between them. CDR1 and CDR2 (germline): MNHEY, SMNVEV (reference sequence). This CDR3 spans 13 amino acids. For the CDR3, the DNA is TGTGCCAGCATGGGCGGACCCAATCAGCCCCAGCATTTT. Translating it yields CASMGGPNQPQHF.

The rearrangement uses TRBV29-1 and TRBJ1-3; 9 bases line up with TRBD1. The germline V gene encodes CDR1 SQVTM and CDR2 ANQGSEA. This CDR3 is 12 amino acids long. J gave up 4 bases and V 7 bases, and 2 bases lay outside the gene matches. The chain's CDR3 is CSADRGGNTIYF. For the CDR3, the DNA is TGCAGCGCCGACAGGGGGGGAAACACCATATATTTT.

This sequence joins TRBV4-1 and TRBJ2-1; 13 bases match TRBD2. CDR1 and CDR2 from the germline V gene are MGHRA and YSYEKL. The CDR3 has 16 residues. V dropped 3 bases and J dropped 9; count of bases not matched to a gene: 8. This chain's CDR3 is CASSQTPTSGRSEQFF. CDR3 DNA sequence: TGCGCCAGCAGCCAGACTCCGACTAGCGGGAGGAGTGAGCAGTTCTTC.

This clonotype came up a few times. CDR3 coding DNA: TGTGCCAGCTCACCCCGGACAGGGAGCACAGATACGCAGTATTTT. Its translation: CASSPRTGSTDTQYF. This chain joins TRBV18 and TRBJ2-3, with 8 bases matching TRBD1. The germline gives CDR1 KGHSH, CDR2 LQKENI. The CDR3 spans 15 residues. Trimming took 3 bases from V and 0 from J; bases not matched to a gene: 2.

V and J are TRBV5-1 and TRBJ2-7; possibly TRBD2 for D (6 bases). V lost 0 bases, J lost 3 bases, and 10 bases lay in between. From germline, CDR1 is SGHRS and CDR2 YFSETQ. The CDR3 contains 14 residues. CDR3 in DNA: TGCGCCAGCAGCTTGGAGGCGGGGTACTACGAGCAGTACTTC. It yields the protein CASSLEAGYYEQYF.

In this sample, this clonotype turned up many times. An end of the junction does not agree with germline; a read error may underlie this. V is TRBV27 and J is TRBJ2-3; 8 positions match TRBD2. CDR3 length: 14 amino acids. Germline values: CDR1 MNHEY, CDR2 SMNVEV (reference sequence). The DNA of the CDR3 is TGTGCCAGCACCGATGCGGGGGGCACGGATACGCAGTATTTT. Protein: CASTDAGGTDTQYF.

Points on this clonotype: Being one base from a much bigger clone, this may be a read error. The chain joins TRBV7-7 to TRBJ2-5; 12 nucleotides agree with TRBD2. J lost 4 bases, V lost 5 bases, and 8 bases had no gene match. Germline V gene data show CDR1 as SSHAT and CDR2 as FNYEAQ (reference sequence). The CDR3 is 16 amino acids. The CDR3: CASSPRLAGESETQYF. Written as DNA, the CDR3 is TGTGCCAGCAGCCCTAGACTAGCGGGAGAATCAGAGACCCAGTACTTC.

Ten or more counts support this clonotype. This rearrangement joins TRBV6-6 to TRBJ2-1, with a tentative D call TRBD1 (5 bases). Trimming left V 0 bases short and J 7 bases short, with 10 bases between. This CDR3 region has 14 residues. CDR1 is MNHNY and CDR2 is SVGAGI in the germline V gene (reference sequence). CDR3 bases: TGTGCCAGCAGTTACTCTGCAGGGAATAATGAGCAGTTCTTC. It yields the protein CASSYSAGNNEQFF.

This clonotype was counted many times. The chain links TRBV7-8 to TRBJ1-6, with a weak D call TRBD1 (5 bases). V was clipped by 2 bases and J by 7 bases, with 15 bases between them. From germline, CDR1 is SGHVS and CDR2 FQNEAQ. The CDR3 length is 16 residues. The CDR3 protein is CASSLSLRQTNSPLHF. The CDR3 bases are TGTGCCAGCAGCTTAAGTCTTCGACAGACCAATTCACCCCTCCACTTT.

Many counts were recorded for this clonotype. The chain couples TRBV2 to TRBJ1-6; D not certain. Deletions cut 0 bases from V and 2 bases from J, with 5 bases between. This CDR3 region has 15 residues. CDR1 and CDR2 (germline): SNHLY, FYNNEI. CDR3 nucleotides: TGTGCCAGCAGTGAAGCGAGCCCCTATAATTCACCCCTCCACTTT. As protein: CASSEASPYNSPLHF.

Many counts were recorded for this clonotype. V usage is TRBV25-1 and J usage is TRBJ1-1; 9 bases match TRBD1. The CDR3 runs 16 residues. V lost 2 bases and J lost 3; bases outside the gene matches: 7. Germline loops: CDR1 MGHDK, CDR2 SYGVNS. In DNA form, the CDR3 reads TGTGCCAGCAGTGAAGAAGGGACAGGGAAGTACACTGAAGCTTTCTTT. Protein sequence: CASSEEGTGKYTEAFF.

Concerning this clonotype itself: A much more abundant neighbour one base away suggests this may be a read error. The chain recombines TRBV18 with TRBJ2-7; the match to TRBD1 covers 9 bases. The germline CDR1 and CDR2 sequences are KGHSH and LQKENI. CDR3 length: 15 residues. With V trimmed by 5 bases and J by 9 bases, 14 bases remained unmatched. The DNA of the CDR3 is TGTGCCAGCTCAAGCTCCGACAGGGGGTTTACAGGGCAGTACTTC. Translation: CASSSSDRGFTGQYF.

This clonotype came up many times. CDR3 protein: CASSTLAGAVYNEQFF. Here the CDR3 DNA reads TGTGCCAGCAGTACACTAGCGGGGGCCGTGTACAATGAGCAGTTCTTC. V is TRBV27 and J is TRBJ2-1; 11 nucleotides align to TRBD2. Per germline, CDR1 MNHEY and CDR2 SMNVEV (reference sequence). This CDR3 comprises 16 residues. V trimming: 5 bases; J trimming: 4 bases; junction bases outside the gene matches: 7.

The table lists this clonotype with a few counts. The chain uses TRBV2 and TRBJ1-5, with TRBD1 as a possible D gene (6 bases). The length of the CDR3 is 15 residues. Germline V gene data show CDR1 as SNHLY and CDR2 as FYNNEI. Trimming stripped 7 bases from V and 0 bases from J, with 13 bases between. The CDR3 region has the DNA TGTGCCAGCACCTGGACAGCGTCTAGCAATCAGCCCCAGCATTTT. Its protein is CASTWTASSNQPQHF.

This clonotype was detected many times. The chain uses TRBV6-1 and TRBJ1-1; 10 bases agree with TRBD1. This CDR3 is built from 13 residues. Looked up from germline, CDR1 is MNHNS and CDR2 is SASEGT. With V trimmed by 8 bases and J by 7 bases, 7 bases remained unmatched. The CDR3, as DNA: TGTGCCAGCCACCCGACAGGGGGCAATGAAGCTTTCTTT. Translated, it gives CASHPTGGNEAFF.

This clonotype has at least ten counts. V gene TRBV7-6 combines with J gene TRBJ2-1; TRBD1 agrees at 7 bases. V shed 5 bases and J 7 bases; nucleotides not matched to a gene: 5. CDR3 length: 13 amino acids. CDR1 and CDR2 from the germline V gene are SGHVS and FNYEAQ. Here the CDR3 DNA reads TGTGCCAGCAGCGAGGGACAGCTTAATGAGCAGTTCTTC. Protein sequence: CASSEGQLNEQFF.

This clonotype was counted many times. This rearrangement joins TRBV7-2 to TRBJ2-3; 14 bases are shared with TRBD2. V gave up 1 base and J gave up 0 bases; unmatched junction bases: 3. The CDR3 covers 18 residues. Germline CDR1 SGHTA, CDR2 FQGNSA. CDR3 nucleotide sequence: TGTGCCAGCAGCTTAGGGACTAGCGGGGGGCCCAGCACAGATACGCAGTATTTT. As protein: CASSLGTSGGPSTDTQYF.

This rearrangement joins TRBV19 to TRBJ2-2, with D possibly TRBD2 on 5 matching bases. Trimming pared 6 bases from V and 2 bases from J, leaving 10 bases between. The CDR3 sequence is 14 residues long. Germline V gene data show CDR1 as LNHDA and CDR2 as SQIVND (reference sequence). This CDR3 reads CASSRTVNTGELFF. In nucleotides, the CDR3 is TGTGCCAGTAGCAGGACTGTAAACACCGGGGAGCTGTTTTTT.